This TCR beta chain appears in the sequencing data of a study of blood T cells in healthy people across ages. A sample-barcoded 5' primer and a J-beta primer mix were used in a second PCR of about 6 to 11 cycles. MiXCR was run by TCRdb on the 5' RACE reads, yielding one entry per CDR3 protein. The table records some 700,000 distinct CDR3 sequences, 20% to 25% of them present only once. Points on this clonotype: Its antigen is unknown.

Each donor had approximately 10 milliliters of peripheral blood drawn. Germline assignment: CDR1 SGHAT and CDR2 FQNNGV. This CDR3 has 14 residues. The ends were cut back, 2 bases at V and 2 bases at J, with 6 bases in the middle. Whole-study findings and limits: The lack of PBMC sorting stopped any conclusive naive versus antigen-experienced comparison. Shifts in expanded clonotypes may have been confounded by donor CMV status, which was unknown.

Sequencing was carried out using blood. The receptor was derived from a man in his 70s in good health. The chain employs TRBV11-2 and TRBJ2-2, with D unclear. The CDR3 loop is CASSLWDNTGELFF. The CDR3 region has the DNA TGTGCCAGCAGCTTATGGGATAACACCGGGGAGCTGTTTTTT.